A single sample gave rise to the 26 T cell receptor beta chains below, sequenced in a study of blood T cell repertoires in COVID-19. Sequencing used immunoSEQ multiplex PCR; TCRdb keeps in-frame clones, though not all of them. This sample has 80,000 to 100,000 clones, with roughly 80% found just once. The sample taken for sequencing was peripheral blood. These receptors all stem from a man in his fifties or sixties with acute or convalescent COVID-19.

V usage is TRBV6-5 and J usage is TRBJ1-1; tentatively, D is TRBD1 (5 bases). The CDR3 spans 15 residues. Germline V gene sequence: CDR1 MNHEY, CDR2 SVGAGI. V lost 4 bases to trimming and J lost 4 bases, with 16 bases between them. The CDR3 DNA sequence: TGTGCCAGCAGTTCCCTAGACAGAAGCACCACTGAAGCTTTCTTT. It codes for CASSSLDRSTTEAFF.

The chain has TRBV7-2 and TRBJ2-7; 9 bases agree with TRBD2. This CDR3 comprises 17 residues. Germline V gene data show CDR1 as SGHTA and CDR2 as FQGNSA. V was clipped by 5 bases and J by 0 bases; unmatched bases: 11. This CDR3 is CASSTDATSGSSYEQYF. The DNA for the CDR3 is TGTGCCAGCAGCACTGACGCGACTAGCGGAAGCTCCTACGAGCAGTACTTC.

This clone was counted once. This chain connects TRBV3-1 (or the pseudogene TRBV3-2) to TRBJ1-4; D gene ambiguous. The CDR3 consists of 14 residues. The germline V and J ends were trimmed by 3 bases and 8 bases, with 13 bases remaining between them. Germline-derived CDR1 and CDR2 are LGHDT and YNNKEL (reference sequence). The CDR3 here is CASSQRNVGEKLFF. The CDR3 nucleotides are TGTGCCAGCAGCCAGAGGAACGTTGGGGAAAAACTGTTTTTT.

In the case of this clone: A junction end diverges from the germline sequence, so it may reflect a read error. CDR3 in amino acids: CASSLLSGKNTGELFF. DNA of the CDR3: TGTGCTAGCAGCTTACTGAGCGGGAAGAACACCGGGGAGCTGTTTTTT. The J gene is TRBJ2-2, the V gene TRBV7-7; the match to TRBD2 covers 7 bases. Per germline, CDR1 SSHAT and CDR2 FNYEAQ (reference sequence). The CDR3 sequence is 16 residues long. Drawing the rest from reference TRBV7-7 and TRBJ2-2, the complete variable domain is GAGVSQSPRYKVTKRGQDVTLRCDPISSHATLYWYQQALGQGPEFLTYFNYEAQPDKSGLPSDRFSAERPEGSISTLTIQRTEQRDSAMYRCASSLLSGKNTGELFFGEGSRLTVL.

The chain carries TRBV7-9 and TRBJ2-7; 8 bases map to TRBD1. V was clipped by 5 bases and J by 0 bases; unmatched bases: 6. This CDR3 contains 15 residues. Germline V gene sequence: CDR1 SEHNR, CDR2 FQNEAQ (reference sequence). This CDR3 is CASSRRGTGSYEQYF. The CDR3 DNA follows: TGTGCCAGCAGCCGTAGGGGGACAGGCTCCTACGAGCAGTACTTC.

V and J are TRBV5-1 and TRBJ2-1; 10 bases are a match to TRBD2. In germline, CDR1 is SGHRS, CDR2 YFSETQ. V was clipped by 0 bases and J by 5 bases; unmatched bases: 5. The CDR3 loop spans 16 amino acids. The CDR3 region is CASSLDPSGRHNEQFF. Written as DNA, the CDR3 is TGCGCCAGCAGCTTGGACCCTAGCGGGAGACACAATGAGCAGTTCTTC.

In its sample, this clone was seen a few times. This chain uses TRBV4-1 with TRBJ1-2; the D is unclear. CDR1 is MGHRA and CDR2 is YSYEKL in the germline V gene. V was clipped by 0 bases and J by 0 bases, with 8 bases between them. This CDR3 region has 15 residues. The CDR3 sequence is CASSQDHPTNYGYTF. The CDR3 DNA is TGCGCCAGCAGCCAAGATCACCCTACTAACTATGGCTACACCTTC.

In DNA, the CDR3 is TGTGCCAGCAGTTTATCGACTGAAGCTTTCTTT. It codes for CASSLSTEAFF. The chain is built from TRBV12-3 or TRBV12-4 and TRBJ1-1; D not certain. With 2 bases removed from V and 5 bases from J, the gap between germline ends came to 3 bases. The CDR3 has 11 residues.

The rearrangement joins TRBV28 to TRBJ1-1; perhaps TRBD1 as D (5 bases). With 7 bases removed from V and 6 bases from J, the gap between germline ends came to 12 bases. Germline V gene sequence: CDR1 MDHEN, CDR2 SYDVKM. The CDR3 consists of 12 residues. The CDR3 DNA follows: TGTGCCAGCAACCTGGGGGGGGCTGAAGCTTTCTTT. Protein product: CASNLGGAEAFF.

The chain links TRBV7-2 to TRBJ2-3, with TRBD1 matching over 10 bases. Germline V gives CDR1 SGHTA, CDR2 FQGNSA. This CDR3 comprises 17 residues. V lost 5 bases and J lost 1; bases outside the gene matches: 9. CDR3 sequence (DNA): TGTGCCAGCAGCGCCCTAGCTGGGACAGGGGGCACAGATACGCAGTATTTT. This encodes CASSALAGTGGTDTQYF.

CDR3 loop: CASSERQSSYEQYF. In nucleotides, the CDR3 is TGCGCCAGCAGCGAAAGACAGTCCTCCTACGAGCAGTACTTC. The chain carries TRBV5-1 and TRBJ2-7; D is possibly TRBD1 (5 bases). V was cut by 4 bases and J by 0 bases, with 11 bases left in between. The length of the CDR3 is 14 residues. Germline loops: CDR1 SGHRS, CDR2 YFSETQ.

The V gene is TRBV19, the J gene TRBJ1-1; D remains ambiguous. Trimming took 0 bases from V and 4 from J, leaving 9 bases between them. This CDR3 spans 14 amino acids. CDR1 is LNHDA and CDR2 is SQIVND in the germline V gene (reference sequence). The CDR3 region has the DNA TGTGCCAGTAGTATAGATCAGGTTCGCACTGAAGCTTTCTTT. It encodes CASSIDQVRTEAFF.

The chain uses TRBV3-1 (or the pseudogene TRBV3-2) and TRBJ1-5; D not resolved. CDR1 is LGHDT and CDR2 is YNNKEL in the germline V gene (reference sequence). The germline V and J ends were trimmed by 0 bases and 3 bases, with 3 bases remaining between them. This CDR3 is 13 amino acids long. CDR3 sequence (DNA): TGTGCCAGCAGCCAAGATTACAATCAGCCCCAGCATTTT. This encodes CASSQDYNQPQHF.

The genes are TRBV6-5 and TRBJ1-1, with D possibly matching TRBD1 (5 bases). The V end lost 2 bases, the J end lost 5 bases, and 6 bases lay between the germline ends. The CDR3 contains 12 residues. Germline CDR1 is MNHEY and CDR2 is SVGAGI. The CDR3 DNA reads TGTGCCAGCAGTTACGCAGGGACTGAAGCTTTCTTT. Protein product: CASSYAGTEAFF.

The gene calls are TRBV14 and TRBJ1-1; D uncertain. The V end lost 4 bases, the J end lost 2 bases, and 17 bases lay between the germline ends. This CDR3 has 16 residues. The germline V gene has CDR1 SGHDN and CDR2 FVKESK. CDR3 bases: TGTGCCAGCAGCCCCCCCGGTCGCGGAATTAACACTGAAGCTTTCTTT. Translated, it gives CASSPPGRGINTEAFF.

V is TRBV5-4 and J is TRBJ2-5; 10 nucleotides match TRBD1. The CDR3 is 15 amino acids. Germline CDR1 is SGHNT and CDR2 is YYREEE (reference sequence). With 1 base clipped from V and 3 bases from J, the junction kept 3 bases outside the gene matches. CDR3 DNA sequence: TGTGCCAGCAGCTTGTGGACAGGGGGAGAAGAGACCCAGTACTTC. Translated: CASSLWTGGEETQYF. Full variable domain (remainder filled in from reference TRBV5-4 and TRBJ2-5): ETGVTQSPTHLIKTRGQQVTLRCSSQSGHNTVSWYQQALGQGPQFIFQYYREEENGRGNFPPRFSGLQFPNYSSELNVNALELDDSALYLCASSLWTGGEETQYFGPGTRLLVL.

The rearrangement links TRBV6-2 or TRBV6-3 to TRBJ2-7; D is perhaps TRBD1 (6 bases). Looked up from germline, CDR1 is MNHEY and CDR2 is SVGEGT. V was pared by 5 bases and J by 1 base, with 9 bases between. The CDR3 consists of 13 residues. CDR3 region: CASSRTGSYEQYF. The CDR3 nucleotides read TGTGCCAGCAGTCGAACAGGGTCCTACGAGCAGTACTTC.

This chain links TRBV5-1 with TRBJ2-1; 10 bases are shared with TRBD2. Germline V lookup: CDR1 SGHRS, CDR2 YFSETQ. There are 16 residues in the CDR3. With 0 bases clipped from V and 3 bases from J, the junction kept 3 bases outside the gene matches. The CDR3 region is CASSLVSGRLYNEQFF. As DNA, the CDR3 is TGCGCCAGCAGCTTGGTTAGCGGGAGGCTCTACAATGAGCAGTTCTTC.

The J gene is TRBJ2-1, the V gene TRBV19, with D possibly matching TRBD1 (5 bases). The V gene lost 2 bases and the J gene lost 6 bases, with 17 bases spanning the gap. This CDR3 region has 16 residues. From germline, CDR1 is LNHDA and CDR2 SQIVND (reference sequence). This chain's CDR3 is CASSIRGYVTGNEQFF. The CDR3 DNA reads as TGTGCCAGTAGTATAAGGGGTTATGTAACCGGCAATGAGCAGTTCTTC.

The table lists this clone with a few counts. This sequence joins TRBV6-5 and TRBJ1-4; D is uncertain. The length of the CDR3 is 13 residues. With 4 bases removed from V and 4 bases from J, the gap between germline ends came to 7 bases. Germline V lookup: CDR1 MNHEY, CDR2 SVGAGI. The CDR3 loop reads CASSFRSNEKLFF. In DNA form, the CDR3 reads TGTGCCAGCAGTTTTCGGAGTAATGAAAAACTGTTTTTT.

For this clone: One end of the junction varies from germline; a read error may be responsible. J is TRBJ2-3 and V is TRBV7-7; D not certain. CDR1 SSHAT and CDR2 FNYEAQ come from the germline V gene (reference sequence). This CDR3 contains 14 residues. CDR3 region: CASSSSPSADTQYF. CDR3 DNA: TGTGCTAGCAGCTCCAGCCCGAGCGCAGATACGCAGTATTTT. Supplemented by reference TRBV7-7 and TRBJ2-3, the full variable domain reads GAGVSQSPRYKVTKRGQDVTLRCDPISSHATLYWYQQALGQGPEFLTYFNYEAQPDKSGLPSDRFSAERPEGSISTLTIQRTEQRDSAMYRCASSSSPSADTQYFGPGTRLTVL.

V usage is TRBV9 and J usage is TRBJ2-3; no reliable D call. Germline loops: CDR1 SGDLS, CDR2 YYNGEE. Trimming took off 0 bases at V and 5 bases at J, with 4 bases between the two ends. The CDR3 covers 12 residues. CDR3 in DNA: TGTGCCAGCAGCGTAGTCGGAGATACGCAGTATTTT. Amino acids: CASSVVGDTQYF.

This chain joins TRBV10-3 and TRBJ2-7, with D perhaps TRBD2 (5 bases). Trimming left V 9 bases short and J 2 bases short, with 11 bases between. This CDR3 is 12 amino acids long. From germline, CDR1 is ENHRY and CDR2 SYGVKD. The CDR3 DNA sequence: TGTGCCATTCGGGGTGATACCTACGAGCAGTACTTC. It encodes CAIRGDTYEQYF.

The chain combines TRBV29-1 with TRBJ2-3, with 14 bases identical to TRBD2. Trimming removed 4 bases from V and 7 bases from J; junction bases left unmatched: 4. The CDR3 has 14 amino acids. The V gene's germline CDR1 is SQVTM and CDR2 ANQGSEA. CDR3 sequence: CSVGLAGGPHTQYF. The DNA of the CDR3 is TGCAGCGTTGGACTAGCGGGAGGGCCCCATACGCAGTATTTT.

V gene TRBV4-3 combines with J gene TRBJ2-7; a possible D gene is TRBD2 (5 bases). CDR1 LGHNA and CDR2 YSLEER come from the germline V gene. Trimming took off 4 bases at V and 4 bases at J, with 20 bases between the two ends. This CDR3 is built from 16 residues. Here the CDR3 reads CASSLSLSHPGYEQYF. CDR3 DNA sequence: TGCGCCAGCAGCCTATCCCTTAGTCACCCGGGATACGAGCAGTACTTC.

The chain employs TRBV28 and TRBJ2-7; 9 nucleotides match TRBD1. CDR1 is MDHEN and CDR2 is SYDVKM in the germline V gene. The CDR3 is 12 amino acids. V was clipped by 6 bases and J by 4 bases; unmatched bases: 1. Written as DNA, the CDR3 is TGTGCCAGCAGGGGGACAGGGTACGAGCAGTACTTC. It encodes CASRGTGYEQYF. The full variable domain, in which reference TRBV28 and TRBJ2-7 provide the parts outside the CDR3, is DVKVTQSSRYLVKRTGEKVFLECVQDMDHENMFWYRQDPGLGLRLIYFSYDVKMKEKGDIPEGYSVSREKKERFSLILESASTNQTSMYLCASRGTGYEQYFGPGTRLTVT.